The 5 T cell receptor beta chains below come from one sample, sequenced in a study of vaccination and CD4 T cells after COVID-19. Treatment indicated: approximately nine-day PBMC culture with coronavirus spike peptide pools or control peptides (ViraFEST assay). Which antigens these TCRs recognize remains unknown. Sequencing of the DNA from cultured CD4+ T cells was carried out with the Oncomine TCR Beta short-read assay. TCRdb re-analysed the PCR reads in MiXCR, keeping a single row per CDR3 protein. The repertoire holds about 14,000 distinct CDR3 sequences, around 52% seen once, with over 15% in the top ten. The sequencing sample was made of CD4+ T cells from blood, cultured in vitro. Receptors originate from a human donor who had recovered from COVID-19.

The chain recombines TRBV19 with TRBJ1-5; D gene ambiguous. This CDR3 is built from 15 residues. With 4 bases removed from V and 0 bases from J, the gap between germline ends came to 10 bases. The germline CDR1 and CDR2 sequences are LNHDA and SQIVND (reference sequence). The CDR3 is CASSTRHYSNQPQHF. DNA for the CDR3: TGTGCCAGTAGTACCCGCCACTATAGCAATCAGCCCCAGCATTTT.

The V call is TRBV7-2, the J call TRBJ2-7; D is perhaps TRBD2 (5 bases). Per germline, CDR1 SGHTA and CDR2 FQGNSA. With 5 bases removed from V and 1 base from J, the gap between germline ends came to 15 bases. CDR3 length: 15 residues. For the CDR3, the DNA is TGTGCCAGCAGCACCGGCGGGCTTCGGTCCTACGAGCAGTACTTC. Translation: CASSTGGLRSYEQYF.

This clonotype was detected only a few times. The rearrangement links TRBV19 to TRBJ1-2; 7 nucleotides line up with TRBD1. After removal of 4 bases from V and 3 bases from J, the junction contained 8 bases not matched to a gene. This CDR3 has 15 amino acids. Per germline, CDR1 LNHDA and CDR2 SQIVND (reference sequence). CDR3 sequence (DNA): TGTGCCAGTAGTAAGGAGCGCACAGGGGACTATGGCTACACCTTC. Its translation: CASSKERTGDYGYTF.

The rearrangement uses TRBV7-6 and TRBJ2-5; 11 bases line up with TRBD1. The junction had 19 bases not matched to a gene; V was cut back by 11 bases and J by 5 bases. Germline values: CDR1 SGHVS, CDR2 FNYEAQ. The CDR3 runs to 17 residues. The CDR3 loop is CAGLGQGAVSCGETQYF. In nucleotides, the CDR3 is TGTGCCGGGCTCGGACAGGGGGCCGTAAGTTGCGGGGAGACCCAGTACTTC.

This clonotype has a handful of counts. The chain has TRBV20-1 and TRBJ2-7; 9 bases agree with TRBD2. The germline CDR1 and CDR2 sequences are DFQATT and SNEGSKA (reference sequence). CDR3 length: 15 residues. Unmatched junction bases numbered 9, after V lost 2 bases and J lost 4 bases. The CDR3 nucleotides read TGCAGTGCTAGAAGGGGGGCTAGCGGGATTTACGAGCAGTACTTC. This gives the protein CSARRGASGIYEQYF.